This T cell receptor beta chain emerged from a study of blood T cell repertoires in COVID-19. Germline loops: CDR1 SGHTA, CDR2 FQGNSA. This CDR3 is 14 amino acids long. Losses at the gene ends were 2 bases for V and 6 bases for J; bases not matched to a gene: 3. Here immunoSEQ multiplex PCR was the method, and the copy in TCRdb shows in-frame clones only, minus some. Of 97,000 or so clones in the sample, 90% were seen once. V gene TRBV7-2 combines with J gene TRBJ2-2; 7 nucleotides line up with TRBD2. The TCR sequence derives from a man between 60 and 70 years old with acute or convalescent COVID-19. The material sequenced was peripheral blood. The CDR3 here is CASSLLSGAGELFF. The DNA of the CDR3 is TGTGCCAGCAGCTTACTAAGCGGGGCCGGGGAGCTGTTTTTT.